These 27 T cell receptor beta chains share one sample of origin, sequenced in a study of OX40 agonist ivuxolimab in advanced cancers. TCRdb's copy holds only in-frame clones and misses some; the assay was immunoSEQ multiplex PCR. The sample holds around 6,500 clones, 75% to 85% seen once. The sample consisted of CD4+ or CD8+ T cells sorted from blood, taken in a trial of the OX40 agonist ivuxolimab. These receptors were collected from an adult with an advanced solid tumor such as melanoma, head and neck, liver or kidney cancer.

The chain uses TRBV13 and TRBJ1-4; 7 bases agree with TRBD1. V dropped 0 bases and J dropped 8; count of bases not matched to a gene: 12. Germline CDR1 and CDR2: PRHDT and FYEKMQ (reference sequence). The CDR3 length is 17 residues. The CDR3 sequence is CASSLGGWDSRREKLFF. Here the CDR3 DNA reads TGTGCCAGCAGCTTAGGAGGCTGGGACAGCCGGAGGGAAAAACTGTTTTTT.

The table lists this clone with a few counts. As DNA, the CDR3 is TGTGCCAGCAGCCCGACAGGGTCCGGGGAGCTGTTTTTT. Encoded protein: CASSPTGSGELFF. This chain uses TRBV7-3 with TRBJ2-2; 7 bases fit TRBD1. The CDR3 runs 13 residues. Germline lookup yields CDR1 SGHTA and CDR2 FQGTGA. V dropped 5 bases and J dropped 6; count of bases not matched to a gene: 3.

This clone was picked up one time. This chain uses TRBV4-2 with TRBJ2-3, with unresolved D. The V gene lost 0 bases and the J gene lost 3 bases, with 1 base spanning the gap. CDR1 and CDR2 (germline): LGHNA, YNFKEQ. The CDR3 extends over 12 amino acids. CDR3 residues: CASSQETDTQYF. In nucleotides, the CDR3 is TGTGCCAGCAGCCAAGAGACAGATACGCAGTATTTT.

The chain links TRBV6-5 to TRBJ2-3; no firm D call. Germline CDR1 and CDR2: MNHEY and SVGAGI. The CDR3 totals 12 residues. Trimming shortened V by 4 bases and J by 4 bases, and 6 bases separated the two germline ends. The CDR3 spells CASSSPPDTQYF. The DNA of the CDR3 is TGTGCCAGCAGTTCCCCCCCAGATACGCAGTATTTT.

The J gene is TRBJ2-1, the V gene TRBV19; the D call may be TRBD1 or TRBD2 (5 bases each). This CDR3 has 13 residues. The ends were cut back, 3 bases at V and 8 bases at J, with 11 bases in the middle. Per the germline V gene, CDR1 is LNHDA and CDR2 is SQIVND (reference sequence). The CDR3 coding sequence is TGTGCCAGTAGTATGGGGGTTGGGGATGAGCAGTTCTTC. This gives the protein CASSMGVGDEQFF.

The chain has TRBV2 and TRBJ2-2; 16 nucleotides match TRBD2. Germline lookup yields CDR1 SNHLY and CDR2 FYNNEI. The CDR3 covers 18 residues. J was trimmed by 0 bases and V by 4 bases; bases with no gene match: 2. As DNA, the CDR3 is TGTGCCAGCAGTGGGGGACTAGCGGGAGGGACGAACACCGGGGAGCTGTTTTTT. Protein: CASSGGLAGGTNTGELFF.

As regards this clone: In the same sample, other DNA sequences code for this CDR3. The V and J genes are TRBV11-3 and TRBJ2-1; 7 bases fit TRBD2. After removal of 1 base from V and 3 bases from J, the junction contained 3 bases not matched to a gene. Germline V gene data show CDR1 as SGHNT and CDR2 as YENEEA. The CDR3 is made up of 15 amino acids. The chain's CDR3 is CASSLGASGYNEQFF. In DNA, the CDR3 is TGTGCCAGCAGCTTAGGAGCTAGCGGCTACAATGAGCAGTTCTTC.

The chain employs TRBV27 and TRBJ2-1; D ambiguous. Germline-derived CDR1 and CDR2 are MNHEY and SMNVEV (reference sequence). This CDR3 contains 13 residues. Deletions cut 3 bases from V and 5 bases from J, with 8 bases between. The CDR3 loop reads CASSFPTDNEQFF. The DNA for the CDR3 is TGTGCCAGCAGTTTCCCGACGGACAATGAGCAGTTCTTC.

In this sample, this clone turned up a few times. The rearrangement uses TRBV10-3 and TRBJ2-7, with 10 nucleotides matching TRBD2. The ends lost 5 bases at V and 2 bases at J; junction bases unmatched: 3. The CDR3 spans 14 residues. Germline V gene sequence: CDR1 ENHRY, CDR2 SYGVKD. The CDR3 DNA follows: TGTGCCATCAGTTTCAGCGGGGGGGCCTACGAGCAGTACTTC. It codes for CAISFSGGAYEQYF.

This chain uses TRBV7-6 with TRBJ2-1, with 12 bases that match TRBD2. This CDR3 is built from 15 residues. Germline CDR1 and CDR2: SGHVS and FNYEAQ. V was pared by 5 bases and J by 6 bases, with 5 bases of the junction left unmatched. This CDR3 is CASSPTSGRINEQFF. DNA for the CDR3: TGTGCCAGCAGCCCGACTAGCGGGAGAATCAATGAGCAGTTCTTC.

This clone was seen a few times. CDR3 DNA sequence: TGTGCCAGCAGCTTAGCGCCAGGGGCGCGCGGTTTCGGGGAGCTGTTTTTT. It is translated as CASSLAPGARGFGELFF. The rearrangement uses TRBV7-8 and TRBJ2-2; D is perhaps TRBD1 (6 bases). The CDR3 contains 17 residues. CDR1 is SGHVS and CDR2 is FQNEAQ in the germline V gene. V lost 0 bases, J lost 7 bases, and 18 bases lay in between.

The chain has TRBV19 and TRBJ1-1, with D uncertain. Germline values: CDR1 LNHDA, CDR2 SQIVND (reference sequence). The V and J ends lost 3 bases and 6 bases respectively, with 11 bases between them. The CDR3 loop spans 13 amino acids. The CDR3 loop reads CASSISGLAEAFF. Written as DNA, the CDR3 is TGTGCCAGTAGTATCTCGGGGTTGGCTGAAGCTTTCTTT.

The chain uses TRBV6-5 and TRBJ2-7, with D possibly being TRBD1 (6 bases). CDR1 and CDR2 (germline): MNHEY, SVGAGI. Trimming pared 6 bases from V and 1 base from J, leaving 10 bases between. The CDR3 extends over 13 amino acids. CDR3 in amino acids: CASRDSISYEQYF. The CDR3 coding sequence is TGTGCCAGCAGGGACAGTATTTCCTACGAGCAGTACTTC.

V is TRBV28 and J is TRBJ2-4, with 8 positions matching TRBD1. V shed 11 bases, J shed 7 bases, and the junction held 10 bases outside the gene matches. This CDR3 contains 13 residues. Germline lookup yields CDR1 MDHEN and CDR2 SYDVKM. CDR3 in DNA: TGTGCCTCTCTGGGACAGGCGACCAACATTCAGTACTTC. Encoded protein: CASLGQATNIQYF. The whole variable domain, remainder taken from reference TRBV28 and TRBJ2-4, is DVKVTQSSRYLVKRTGEKVFLECVQDMDHENMFWYRQDPGLGLRLIYFSYDVKMKEKGDIPEGYSVSREKKERFSLILESASTNQTSMYLCASLGQATNIQYFGAGTRLSVL.

The chain uses TRBV5-6 and TRBJ2-7; no clear D gene. Trimming cost V 2 bases and J 1 base, with 4 bases left between them. There are 12 residues in the CDR3. In germline, CDR1 is SGHDT, CDR2 YYEEEE. Here the CDR3 reads CASSFGSYEQYF. CDR3 bases: TGTGCCAGCAGCTTCGGGTCCTACGAGCAGTACTTC.

The genes are TRBV2 and TRBJ2-1, with D maybe TRBD1 (6 bases). This CDR3 is built from 15 residues. V lost 7 bases to trimming and J lost 9 bases, with 22 bases between them. Per germline, CDR1 SNHLY and CDR2 FYNNEI. The CDR3 coding sequence is TGTGCCAGCAATTCTAGGGGGTCACGTAAGGGTGAGCAGTTCTTC. It specifies CASNSRGSRKGEQFF.

CDR3 amino acids: CASMEQGDDSPLHF. The CDR3 coding sequence is TGTGCCAGCATGGAACAGGGGGACGATTCACCCCTCCACTTT. The rearrangement uses TRBV2 and TRBJ1-6, with TRBD1 identical over 8 bases. CDR1 and CDR2 (germline): SNHLY, FYNNEI. The CDR3 has 14 residues. V shed 7 bases and J 8 bases; nucleotides not matched to a gene: 7.

The CDR3 spells CASSLSTPYTEAFF. The CDR3 DNA follows: TGTGCCAGCAGCTTAAGCACACCTTACACTGAAGCTTTCTTT. The V gene is TRBV7-9, the J gene TRBJ1-1; D is undetermined. Trimming took 2 bases from V and 3 from J, leaving 10 bases between them. Looked up from germline, CDR1 is SEHNR and CDR2 is FQNEAQ (reference sequence). The CDR3 runs to 14 residues.

The chain uses TRBV7-9 and TRBJ1-2; D gene uncertain. In germline, CDR1 is SEHNR, CDR2 FQNEAQ (reference sequence). This CDR3 is built from 14 residues. Trimming shortened V by 1 base and J by 2 bases, and 8 bases separated the two germline ends. Here the CDR3 reads CASSLGSANYGYTF. Here the CDR3 DNA reads TGTGCCAGCAGCTTAGGGTCGGCAAACTATGGCTACACCTTC.

The V call is TRBV7-9, the J call TRBJ1-3, with D perhaps TRBD1 (6 bases). In germline, CDR1 is SEHNR, CDR2 FQNEAQ (reference sequence). V was trimmed by 5 bases and J by 5 bases, leaving 19 bases between them. The length of the CDR3 is 16 residues. Written as DNA, the CDR3 is TGTGCCAGCAGCCCCACCTTAGGGGGGCAAAGAAACACCATATATTTT. This sequence encodes CASSPTLGGQRNTIYF.

The rearrangement links TRBV5-1 to TRBJ1-1; TRBD1 aligns across 9 bases. This CDR3 comprises 16 residues. The germline gives CDR1 SGHRS, CDR2 YFSETQ. The V segment lost 4 bases and the J segment 0 bases; nucleotides outside the gene matches: 7. CDR3 nucleotide sequence: TGCGCCAGCAGCATCGGGACAGGGCCCCTGAACACTGAAGCTTTCTTT. This encodes CASSIGTGPLNTEAFF. Full variable domain (remainder filled in from reference TRBV5-1 and TRBJ1-1): KAGVTQTPRYLIKTRGQQVTLSCSPISGHRSVSWYQQTPGQGLQFLFEYFSETQRNKGNFPGRFSGRQFSNSRSEMNVSTLELGDSALYLCASSIGTGPLNTEAFFGQGTRLTVV.

This clone was counted only a few times. This chain uses TRBV2 with TRBJ1-5; D gene uncertain. V was clipped by 4 bases and J by 4 bases, with 5 bases between them. The CDR3 covers 12 residues. Germline V CDR1 and CDR2: SNHLY, FYNNEI. The DNA for the CDR3 is TGTGCCAGCAGTGCCGGTAATCAGCCCCAGCATTTT. It yields the protein CASSAGNQPQHF.

The genes are TRBV9 and TRBJ1-4; D remains ambiguous. The V and J ends lost 0 bases and 0 bases respectively, with 6 bases between them. The V gene's germline CDR1 is SGDLS and CDR2 YYNGEE. The CDR3 has 15 residues. In nucleotides, the CDR3 is TGTGCCAGCAGCGTAGGGGTTGCAACTAATGAAAAACTGTTTTTT. Its protein is CASSVGVATNEKLFF.

The CDR3 DNA reads TGTGCCAGCAGCGTAGACGTGGAGAGTGGAAACACCATATATTTT. This translates into CASSVDVESGNTIYF. V usage is TRBV9 and J usage is TRBJ1-3; D is uncertain. Germline V gene data show CDR1 as SGDLS and CDR2 as YYNGEE. This CDR3 has 15 residues. Deletions cut 0 bases from V and 3 bases from J, with 10 bases between. Full variable domain (remainder filled in from reference TRBV9 and TRBJ1-3): DSGVTQTPKHLITATGQRVTLRCSPRSGDLSVYWYQQSLDQGLQFLIQYYNGEERAKGNILERFSAQQFPDLHSELNLSSLELGDSALYFCASSVDVESGNTIYFGEGSWLTVV.

A few counts support this clone. This chain joins TRBV9 and TRBJ1-2; TRBD1 matches at 8 bases. The CDR3 extends over 13 amino acids. Trimming cost V 5 bases and J 7 bases; bases outside gene matches: 7. Per the germline V gene, CDR1 is SGDLS and CDR2 is YYNGEE. CDR3 coding DNA: TGTGCCAGCAGTCCAGGGGGCAGCATTGGCTACACCTTC. Residues: CASSPGGSIGYTF.

V usage is TRBV27 and J usage is TRBJ2-7; TRBD1 might be the D (6 bases). The CDR3 loop spans 13 amino acids. Germline lookup yields CDR1 MNHEY and CDR2 SMNVEV (reference sequence). V shed 2 bases and J shed 2 bases, with 7 bases lying between them. This CDR3 is CASSLGQTYEQYF. In nucleotides, the CDR3 is TGTGCCAGCAGTTTAGGACAGACCTACGAGCAGTACTTC.

The V and J genes are TRBV2 and TRBJ1-4; possible D gene TRBD1, 5 bases. The CDR3 length is 13 residues. The germline CDR1 and CDR2 sequences are SNHLY and FYNNEI. Trimming cost V 8 bases and J 7 bases, with 14 bases left between them. The CDR3 protein is CASPAGRGEKLFF. CDR3 coding DNA: TGTGCCAGCCCGGCAGGGAGGGGTGAAAAACTGTTTTTT.